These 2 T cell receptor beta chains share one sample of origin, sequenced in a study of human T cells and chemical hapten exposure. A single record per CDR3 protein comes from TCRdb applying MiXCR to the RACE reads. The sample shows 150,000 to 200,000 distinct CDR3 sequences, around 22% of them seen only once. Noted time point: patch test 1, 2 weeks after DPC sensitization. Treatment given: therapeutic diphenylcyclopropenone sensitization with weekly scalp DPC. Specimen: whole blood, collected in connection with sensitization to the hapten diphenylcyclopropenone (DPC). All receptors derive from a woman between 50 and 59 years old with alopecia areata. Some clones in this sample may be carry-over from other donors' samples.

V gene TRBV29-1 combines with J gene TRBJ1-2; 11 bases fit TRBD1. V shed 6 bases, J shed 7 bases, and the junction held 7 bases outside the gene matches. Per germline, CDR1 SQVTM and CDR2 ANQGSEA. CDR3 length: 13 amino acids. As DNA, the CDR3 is TGCAGCGTAGCCGGGACAGGGGGTAGTGGCTACACCTTC. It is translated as CSVAGTGGSGYTF.

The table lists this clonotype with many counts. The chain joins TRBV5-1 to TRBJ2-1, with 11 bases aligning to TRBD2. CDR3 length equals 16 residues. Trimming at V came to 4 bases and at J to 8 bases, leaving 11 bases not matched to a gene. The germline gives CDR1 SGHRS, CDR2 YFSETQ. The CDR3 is CASSPPTSGNLYEQFF. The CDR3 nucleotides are TGCGCCAGCAGCCCCCCGACTAGCGGGAACCTCTATGAGCAGTTCTTC.